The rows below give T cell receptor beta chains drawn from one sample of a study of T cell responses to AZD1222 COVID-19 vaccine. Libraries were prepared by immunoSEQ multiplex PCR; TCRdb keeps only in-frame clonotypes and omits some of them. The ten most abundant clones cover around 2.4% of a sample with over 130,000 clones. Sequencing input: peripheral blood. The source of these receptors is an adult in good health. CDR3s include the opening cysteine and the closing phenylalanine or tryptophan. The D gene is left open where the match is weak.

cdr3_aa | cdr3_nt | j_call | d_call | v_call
CASRPDREGGYTF | TGTGCCAGCAGGCCGGACAGGGAGGGTGGCTACACCTTC | TRBJ1-2 | TRBD1 | TRBV6-5
CASSYSYVGGPPFF | TGTGCCAGCAGTTACTCCTACGTGGGAGGTCCGCCGTTCTTC | TRBJ2-1 | NA | TRBV6-2/TRBV6-3
CASSGDRGYTEAFF | TGTGCCAGCAGTGGGGACAGGGGTTACACTGAAGCTTTCTTT | TRBJ1-1 | TRBD1 | TRBV2
CASSPLGPVGARDTEAFF | TGTGCCAGCTCACCACTCGGCCCGGTAGGGGCCCGTGACACTGAAGCTTTCTTT | TRBJ1-1 | NA | TRBV18
CAWSVGPRTGELFF | TGTGCCTGGAGTGTGGGACCCAGGACCGGGGAGCTGTTTTTT | TRBJ2-2 | NA | TRBV30
CASSEALIKYF | TGTGCCAGCAGTGAAGCGCTTATTAAGTACTTC | TRBJ2-7 | NA | TRBV2
CASSLDRLNPGTFF | TGTGCCAGCAGCTTAGATCGTCTGAACCCTGGGACTTTCTTT | TRBJ1-1 | NA | TRBV11-3
CASSFLETQYF | TGTGCCAGCAGCTTCCTGGAGACCCAGTACTTC | TRBJ2-5 | NA | TRBV7-9
CASSYAEKLEQYF | TGTGCCAGCAGCTATGCGGAGAAACTCGAGCAGTACTTC | TRBJ2-7 | NA | TRBV11-2
CASSYLTNTEAFF | TGTGCCAGCAGTTACTTGACAAACACTGAAGCTTTCTTT | TRBJ1-1 | NA | TRBV6-5
CASRSPNGGQNTEAFF | TGTGCCAGCAGGTCCCCAAACGGGGGCCAGAACACTGAAGCTTTCTTT | TRBJ1-1 | NA | TRBV7-9
CASGGTGRGPSPLHF | TGTGCCAGCGGCGGGACAGGGAGAGGACCTTCACCCCTCCACTTT | TRBJ1-6 | TRBD1 | TRBV11-2
CASSGRDTPVGYGYTF | TGTGCCAGCAGTGGACGGGACACACCCGTCGGCTATGGCTACACCTTC | TRBJ1-2 | NA | TRBV2